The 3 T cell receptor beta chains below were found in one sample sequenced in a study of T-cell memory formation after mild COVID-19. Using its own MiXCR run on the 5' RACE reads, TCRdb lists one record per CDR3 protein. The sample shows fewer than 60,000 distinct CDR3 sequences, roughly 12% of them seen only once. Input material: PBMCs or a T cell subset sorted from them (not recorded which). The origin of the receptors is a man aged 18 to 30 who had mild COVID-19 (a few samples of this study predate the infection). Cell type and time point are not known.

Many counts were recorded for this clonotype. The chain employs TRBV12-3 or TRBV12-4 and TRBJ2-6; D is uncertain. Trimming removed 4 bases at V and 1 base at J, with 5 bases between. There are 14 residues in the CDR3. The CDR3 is CASSSQSGANVLTF. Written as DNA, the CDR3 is TGTGCCAGCAGTTCTCAATCTGGGGCCAACGTCCTGACTTTC.

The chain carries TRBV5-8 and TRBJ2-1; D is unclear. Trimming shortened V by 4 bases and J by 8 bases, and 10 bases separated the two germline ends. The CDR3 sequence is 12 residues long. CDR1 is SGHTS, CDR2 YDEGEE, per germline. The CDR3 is CASSPSGDEQFF. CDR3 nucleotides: TGTGCCAGCAGCCCGTCGGGTGATGAGCAGTTCTTC.

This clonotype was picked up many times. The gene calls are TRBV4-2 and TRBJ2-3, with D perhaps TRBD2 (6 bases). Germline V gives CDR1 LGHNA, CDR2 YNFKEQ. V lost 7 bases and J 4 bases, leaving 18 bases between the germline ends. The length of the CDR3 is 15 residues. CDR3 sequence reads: CASTQQPSAADTQYF. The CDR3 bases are TGTGCCAGCACCCAGCAACCTAGCGCGGCAGATACGCAGTATTTT.